Presented here are 24 T cell receptor beta chains from one specimen sequenced in a study of neurological immune-mediated disorders. TCRdb independently ran MiXCR on the 5' RACE reads; one entry per CDR3 protein. The sample includes roughly 74,000 distinct CDR3 sequences, around 5.5% seen only once; the top ten take roughly 7%. Sequencing used PBMCs. Receptor source: a man aged 18 to 29 with multiple sclerosis.

A note on this clonotype: Being one base from a much bigger clone, this may be a read error. V and J are TRBV10-3 and TRBJ2-2; possible D gene TRBD1, 8 bases. The CDR3 is 15 residues long. CDR1 and CDR2 (germline): ENHRY, SYGVKD. V lost 6 bases and J lost 5, with 16 bases in between. Here the CDR3 DNA reads TGTGCCATCAGGGAAACAGGGGGGGAAACCGGGGAGCTGTTTTTT. Translating gives CAIRETGGETGELFF.

The sample holds many counts of this clonotype. The chain carries TRBV30 and TRBJ1-5; D is possibly TRBD1 (6 bases). Trimming cost V 0 bases and J 3 bases, with 9 bases left between them. Germline V gene data show CDR1 as GTSNPN and CDR2 as SVGIG (reference sequence). This CDR3 comprises 14 residues. This chain's CDR3 is CAWSVQGNNQPQHF. The CDR3 DNA follows: TGTGCCTGGAGTGTACAGGGTAACAATCAGCCCCAGCATTTT. The entire variable domain, with the rest obtained from reference TRBV30 and TRBJ1-5, is as follows: SQTIHQWPATLVQPVGSPLSLECTVEGTSNPNLYWYRQAAGRGLQLLFYSVGIGQISSEVPQNLSASRPQDRQFILSSKKLLLSDSGFYLCAWSVQGNNQPQHFGDGTRLSIL.

In this sample, this clonotype turned up many times. V usage is TRBV5-1 and J usage is TRBJ2-7, with a possible D match to TRBD2 (5 bases). Germline CDR1 is SGHRS and CDR2 is YFSETQ. V was pared by 4 bases and J by 3 bases, with 14 bases between. The CDR3 runs to 14 residues. The CDR3 here is CASSAASPHYEQYF. DNA for the CDR3: TGCGCCAGCAGCGCGGCTAGCCCTCACTACGAGCAGTACTTC.

This clonotype was seen ten or more times. V and J are TRBV7-2 and TRBJ2-2; D is perhaps TRBD2 (6 bases). CDR1 and CDR2 (germline): SGHTA, FQGNSA. With 3 bases removed from V and 5 bases from J, the gap between germline ends came to 16 bases. The CDR3 consists of 16 residues. This CDR3 reads CASSLFPPGATGELFF. In nucleotides, the CDR3 is TGTGCCAGCAGCTTGTTTCCCCCGGGAGCAACCGGGGAGCTGTTTTTT.

This clonotype was seen repeatedly, ten times or more. The rearrangement uses TRBV7-2 and TRBJ1-2, with TRBD1 identical over 10 bases. This CDR3 contains 14 residues. The V and J ends lost 4 bases and 7 bases, in that order; junction bases with no gene match: 6. Germline V lookup: CDR1 SGHTA, CDR2 FQGNSA. This CDR3 reads CASSSRTGGSGYTF. CDR3 nucleotide sequence: TGTGCCAGCAGCTCCAGGACAGGGGGGTCTGGCTACACCTTC.

This clonotype has just a few counts. This chain joins TRBV20-1 and TRBJ2-5; D is possibly TRBD1 (6 bases). The CDR3 loop spans 15 amino acids. Germline CDR1 reads DFQATT; CDR2 reads SNEGSKA (reference sequence). CDR3 nucleotides: TGCAATGCCCCTGCTGGTGCAGGGGCATGGGAGACCCAGTACTTC. Translation gives CNAPAGAGAWETQYF.

This clonotype was counted at least ten times. J is TRBJ1-5 and V is TRBV20-1; 8 positions match TRBD1. From germline, CDR1 is DFQATT and CDR2 SNEGSKA (reference sequence). The CDR3 loop spans 14 amino acids. V shed 6 bases and J 3 bases; nucleotides not matched to a gene: 7. Here the CDR3 reads CSAYGQGDNQPQHF. The CDR3 DNA follows: TGCAGTGCGTACGGACAGGGCGACAATCAGCCCCAGCATTTT.

In its sample, this clonotype was seen many times. V gene TRBV3-1 combines with J gene TRBJ2-1, with a possible D match to TRBD2 (5 bases). This CDR3 has 17 amino acids. CDR1 and CDR2 from the germline V gene are LGHDT and YNNKEL (reference sequence). The ends were cut back, 0 bases at V and 5 bases at J, with 17 bases in the middle. As DNA, the CDR3 is TGTGCCAGCAGCCAAGATAGTTTAACGGGAATGAACAATGAGCAGTTCTTC. It yields the protein CASSQDSLTGMNNEQFF.

This clonotype was seen repeatedly, ten times or more. The CDR3 DNA follows: TGCAGTGCTAGAGGATCCATCTCCTACAATGAGCAGTTCTTC. Protein: CSARGSISYNEQFF. This chain uses TRBV20-1 with TRBJ2-1; D gene uncertain. Per germline, CDR1 DFQATT and CDR2 SNEGSKA (reference sequence). This CDR3 spans 14 amino acids. V lost 1 base, J lost 0 bases, and 7 bases lay in between.

This clonotype came up many times. The rearrangement uses TRBV20-1 and TRBJ2-5, with 11 bases fitting TRBD2. V lost 3 bases, J lost 2 bases, and 8 bases stayed unmatched. The CDR3 consists of 16 residues. The germline V gene encodes CDR1 DFQATT and CDR2 SNEGSKA (reference sequence). CDR3 DNA sequence: TGCAGTGCTAGCAACGAGGTAGCGGGAGGGCAAGAGACCCAGTACTTC. This translates into CSASNEVAGGQETQYF.

This clonotype has a count of ten or more. The chain is built from TRBV3-1 and TRBJ2-1; 10 bases are a match to TRBD2. The J segment lost 4 bases and the V segment lost 4 bases, leaving 13 bases of the junction unmatched. Germline assignment: CDR1 LGHDT and CDR2 YNNKEL (reference sequence). The CDR3 covers 18 residues. In DNA, the CDR3 is TGTGCCAGCAGCCTCCGGTTTGTCCTAGCGGGGGCTTACAATGAGCAGTTCTTC. The encoded protein is CASSLRFVLAGAYNEQFF.

This clonotype was seen repeatedly, ten times or more. The rearrangement links TRBV5-1 to TRBJ2-1; weak D call: TRBD1 (5 bases). V was trimmed by 0 bases and J by 7 bases, leaving 17 bases between them. The CDR3 is 16 amino acids. Germline lookup yields CDR1 SGHRS and CDR2 YFSETQ. CDR3 protein: CASSLGFRAFINEQFF. CDR3 DNA: TGCGCCAGCAGCTTGGGGTTCAGGGCCTTTATTAATGAGCAGTTCTTC.

This clonotype was counted ten times or more. The chain links TRBV27 to TRBJ1-1, with 8 bases lining up with TRBD1. V lost 3 bases and J lost 9; bases outside the gene matches: 15. Germline lookup yields CDR1 MNHEY and CDR2 SMNVEV (reference sequence). CDR3 size: 16 residues. CDR3 DNA: TGTGCCAGCAGTTTTCACCACTTAGGACAGGGAGGAAAAGCTTTCTTT. As protein: CASSFHHLGQGGKAFF.

This clonotype was detected many times. The chain links TRBV2 to TRBJ2-7; 7 nucleotides agree with TRBD1. With V trimmed by 4 bases and J by 6 bases, 6 bases remained unmatched. The germline V gene encodes CDR1 SNHLY and CDR2 FYNNEI. This CDR3 comprises 13 residues. The CDR3 here is CASSGSNRGEQYF. Here the CDR3 DNA reads TGTGCCAGCAGTGGCTCAAACAGGGGCGAGCAGTACTTC.

This clonotype was found many times. J is TRBJ1-2 and V is TRBV15, with D possibly being TRBD1 (5 bases). The CDR3 is 15 amino acids. The germline V gene encodes CDR1 LNHNV and CDR2 YYDKDF (reference sequence). Trimming shortened V by 3 bases and J by 0 bases, and 11 bases separated the two germline ends. The CDR3 coding sequence is TGTGCCACCAGCAGTTGGGACGGTTCTAACTATGGCTACACCTTC. Its translation: CATSSWDGSNYGYTF.

This clonotype was detected ten times or more. The chain has TRBV20-1 and TRBJ1-1, with 9 bases aligning to TRBD1. From germline, CDR1 is DFQATT and CDR2 SNEGSKA (reference sequence). CDR3 length equals 16 residues. Written as DNA, the CDR3 is TGCAGGCCGGACCGGGACAGGGTAGTCGCGAACACTGAAGCTTTCTTT. It translates to CRPDRDRVVANTEAFF.

This clonotype was seen at least ten times. The chain combines TRBV11-2 with TRBJ1-2; D is unclear. Germline V gene data show CDR1 as SGHAT and CDR2 as FQNNGV. Between the trimmed V and J ends, which lost 0 bases and 9 bases, there was a span of 11 bases. CDR3 length equals 13 residues. Written as DNA, the CDR3 is TGTGCCAGCAGCTTAGACCGAAACGGTCGCTACACCTTC. Its translation: CASSLDRNGRYTF.

This clonotype was counted at least ten times. The chain is built from TRBV24-1 and TRBJ2-3; 12 bases agree with TRBD1. The germline V gene encodes CDR1 KGHDR and CDR2 SFDVKD. The CDR3 sequence is 16 residues long. After removal of 4 bases from V and 7 bases from J, the junction contained 8 bases not matched to a gene. The DNA for the CDR3 is TGTGCCACCAGTGACGCTCCGGGACAGGGGGCACATACGCAGTATTTT. Translation: CATSDAPGQGAHTQYF.

With respect to this clonotype: This clone may be a read error of a much larger clone one base away. This chain uses TRBV6-5 with TRBJ2-4; 8 bases are shared with TRBD2. The junction had 6 bases not matched to a gene; V was cut back by 5 bases and J by 9 bases. Germline V gives CDR1 MNHEY, CDR2 SVGAGI. The CDR3 has 13 residues. This CDR3 is CASSGGTRGIQYF. The CDR3 nucleotides read TGTGCCAGCAGTGGAGGGACTAGGGGCATTCAGTACTTC.

This clonotype came up many times. V is TRBV20-1 and J is TRBJ1-5; D is perhaps TRBD1 (5 bases). V was cut by 0 bases and J by 11 bases, with 8 bases left in between. The CDR3 is made up of 11 amino acids. The V gene's germline CDR1 is DFQATT and CDR2 SNEGSKA (reference sequence). The CDR3 nucleotides are TGCAGTGCTAGAGACGGGGGGGCCCAGCATTTT. As protein: CSARDGGAQHF.

This clonotype was seen repeatedly, ten times or more. The chain couples TRBV4-2 to TRBJ1-5; the D is unclear. CDR3 length: 12 residues. The germline V and J ends were trimmed by 1 base and 4 bases, with 2 bases remaining between them. CDR1 and CDR2 (germline): LGHNA, YNFKEQ. The CDR3 here is CASSQGNQPQHF. CDR3 DNA sequence: TGTGCCAGCAGCCAAGGTAATCAGCCCCAGCATTTT.

This sequence joins TRBV7-6 and TRBJ1-1; D not certain. Trimming removed 5 bases from V and 1 base from J, with 8 bases in between. The CDR3 has 13 amino acids. Looked up from germline, CDR1 is SGHVS and CDR2 is FNYEAQ. The CDR3 bases are TGTGCCAGCAGCGCAGGAAAGAACACTGAAGCTTTCTTT. Its protein product is CASSAGKNTEAFF.

This clonotype was recorded many times. The rearrangement uses TRBV5-1 and TRBJ2-3; TRBD2 aligns across 7 bases. Germline trimming cut 4 bases from V and 6 bases from J; bases unmatched to any gene: 8. The CDR3 extends over 14 amino acids. CDR1 SGHRS and CDR2 YFSETQ come from the germline V gene. CDR3 sequence reads: CASSPVAGEDTQYF. In DNA, the CDR3 is TGCGCCAGCAGCCCGGTGGCGGGGGAGGATACGCAGTATTTT.

This clonotype has ten or more counts. The genes are TRBV18 and TRBJ1-1; D uncertain. The V and J ends lost 4 bases and 1 base respectively, with 7 bases between them. The germline gives CDR1 KGHSH, CDR2 LQKENI. CDR3 size: 13 residues. DNA of the CDR3: TGTGCCAGCTCACGCGACAAGAACACTGAAGCTTTCTTT. It specifies CASSRDKNTEAFF.